A selection of T cell receptor beta chains follows, all from one sample in a study of blood T cell repertoires in COVID-19. TCRdb keeps only in-frame clones here, not all; method: immunoSEQ multiplex PCR. The data contain some 400,000 clones, more than 80% of them singletons. Sequenced input: PBMCs or T cells enriched from blood (not recorded which). These receptors were obtained from a man aged 30 to 45 who had recovered from COVID-19. Each CDR3 is given with its conserved first and last residue. Fields, in order: CDR3 protein, CDR3 DNA, J gene, V gene, clone size, D gene. D genes are given only for firm matches. The size entry is marked missing in some rows and otherwise reads once, few, many or a size class.

cdr3_aa: CASSPHRGPGNQPQHF; cdr3_nt: TGTGCCAGCAGTCCTCACAGGGGGCCGGGCAATCAGCCCCAGCATTTT; j_call: TRBJ1-5; v_call: TRBV6-6; clone_size: .; d_call: TRBD1
cdr3_aa: CASSQSLKNIQYF; cdr3_nt: TGTGCCAGCAGTCAAAGCCTCAAAAACATTCAGTACTTC; j_call: TRBJ2-4; v_call: TRBV12-3/TRBV12-4; clone_size: .; d_call: .
cdr3_aa: CSVVQGGHGYTF; cdr3_nt: TGCAGCGTTGTACAGGGCGGACATGGCTACACCTTC; j_call: TRBJ1-2; v_call: TRBV29-1; clone_size: .; d_call: .
cdr3_aa: CASSAGTGAFSGNTIYF; cdr3_nt: TGTGCCAGCAGCGCCGGGACAGGGGCCTTCTCTGGAAACACCATATATTTT; j_call: TRBJ1-3; v_call: TRBV9; clone_size: .; d_call: TRBD1
cdr3_aa: CASSFLDSSYEQYF; cdr3_nt: TGTGCCAGCAGTTTCCTGGACAGTTCCTACGAGCAGTACTTC; j_call: TRBJ2-7; v_call: TRBV7-8; clone_size: .; d_call: .
cdr3_aa: CASSGLETQYF; cdr3_nt: TGTGCCAGCAGCGGACTAGAGACCCAGTACTTC; j_call: TRBJ2-5; v_call: TRBV7-2; clone_size: once; d_call: .
cdr3_aa: CASSQDWGGINKAFF; cdr3_nt: TGTGCCAGCAGCCAAGATTGGGGGGGGATCAACAAAGCTTTCTTT; j_call: TRBJ1-1; v_call: TRBV3-1/TRBV3-2; clone_size: .; d_call: .
cdr3_aa: CASSLGDRTPGTDTQYF; cdr3_nt: TGTGCCAGCAGCTTGGGGGATCGGACACCCGGCACAGATACGCAGTATTTT; j_call: TRBJ2-3; v_call: TRBV5-5; clone_size: once; d_call: .
cdr3_aa: CASSYDGSATYEQYF; cdr3_nt: TGTGCCAGCAGTTATGACGGGAGCGCAACCTACGAGCAGTACTTC; j_call: TRBJ2-7; v_call: TRBV7-2; clone_size: .; d_call: .
cdr3_aa: CASSFGQGARVESPPLYGYTF; cdr3_nt: TGTGCCAGCAGTTTTGGACAGGGGGCGCGAGTTGAAAGCCCCCCTCTCTATGGCTACACCTTC; j_call: TRBJ1-2; v_call: TRBV28; clone_size: .; d_call: TRBD1
cdr3_aa: CASSSGQTYGYTF; cdr3_nt: TGTGCCAGCAGTTCGGGACAGACCTATGGCTACACCTTC; j_call: TRBJ1-2; v_call: TRBV28; clone_size: .; d_call: TRBD1
cdr3_aa: CASSVGALAGGPEETQYF; cdr3_nt: TGTGCCAGCAGCGTAGGAGCCCTAGCGGGAGGGCCGGAGGAGACCCAGTACTTC; j_call: TRBJ2-5; v_call: TRBV9; clone_size: .; d_call: TRBD2
cdr3_aa: CASSKQDSTGELFF; cdr3_nt: TGCGCCAGCAGCAAACAGGACAGCACCGGGGAGCTGTTTTTT; j_call: TRBJ2-2; v_call: TRBV5-1; clone_size: .; d_call: .
cdr3_aa: CASSLDQGLPGYGYTF; cdr3_nt: TGTGCCAGCAGCTTGGACCAGGGGCTGCCTGGCTATGGCTACACCTTC; j_call: TRBJ1-2; v_call: TRBV5-4; clone_size: .; d_call: .
cdr3_aa: CASSLENSYNEQFF; cdr3_nt: TGCGCCAGCAGCTTGGAGAACAGCTACAATGAGCAGTTCTTC; j_call: TRBJ2-1; v_call: TRBV5-1; clone_size: .; d_call: .
cdr3_aa: CASSEGQQETQYF; cdr3_nt: TGCGCCAGCAGTGAAGGACAGCAAGAGACCCAGTACTTC; j_call: TRBJ2-5; v_call: TRBV10-2; clone_size: .; d_call: .
cdr3_aa: CASQTSGRSYNEQFF; cdr3_nt: TGTGCCAGCCAGACTAGCGGGAGGTCCTACAATGAGCAGTTCTTC; j_call: TRBJ2-1; v_call: TRBV19; clone_size: .; d_call: TRBD2
cdr3_aa: CASRDYTSGNTDTQYF; cdr3_nt: TGCGCCAGCAGGGATTATACTAGCGGGAACACAGATACGCAGTATTTT; j_call: TRBJ2-3; v_call: TRBV4-1; clone_size: .; d_call: TRBD2
cdr3_aa: CAFLGVPRDTEAFF; cdr3_nt: TGTGCCTTTCTAGGGGTACCCCGGGACACTGAAGCTTTCTTT; j_call: TRBJ1-1; v_call: TRBV30; clone_size: .; d_call: .
cdr3_aa: CASSLVAGTLNEQFF; cdr3_nt: TGTGCCAGCAGCCTAGTAGCGGGAACCCTCAATGAGCAGTTCTTC; j_call: TRBJ2-1; v_call: TRBV7-9; clone_size: .; d_call: TRBD2